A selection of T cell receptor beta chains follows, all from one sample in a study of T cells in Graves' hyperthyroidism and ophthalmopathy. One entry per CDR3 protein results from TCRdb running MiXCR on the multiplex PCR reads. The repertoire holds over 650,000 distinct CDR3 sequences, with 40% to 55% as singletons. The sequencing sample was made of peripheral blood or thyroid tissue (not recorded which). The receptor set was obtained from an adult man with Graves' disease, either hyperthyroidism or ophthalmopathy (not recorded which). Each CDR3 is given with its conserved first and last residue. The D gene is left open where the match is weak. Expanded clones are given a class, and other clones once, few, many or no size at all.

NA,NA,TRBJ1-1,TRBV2,TGTGCCAGCACTCAGGGGCGAGCTTTCTTT,CASTQGRAFF
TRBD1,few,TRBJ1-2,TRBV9,TGTGCCAGCAGCCAAGATAGGCAGGGGGCGAACTATGGCTACACCTTC,CASSQDRQGANYGYTF
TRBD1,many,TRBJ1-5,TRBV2,TGTGCCAGCAGAGGGGGACAGGGGAGCAATCAGCCCCAGCATTTT,CASRGGQGSNQPQHF
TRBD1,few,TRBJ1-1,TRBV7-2,TGTGCCAGCAGCCTAGGACAGGGCCACACTGAAGCTTTCTTT,CASSLGQGHTEAFF
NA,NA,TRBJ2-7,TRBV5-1,TGCGCCAGCGGGGTTGGGGGGCCGAACTACGAGCAGTACTTC,CASGVGGPNYEQYF
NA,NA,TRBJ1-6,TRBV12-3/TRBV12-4,TGTGCCAGCAGTTACACGGGGGTTGGTTCACCCCTCCACTTT,CASSYTGVGSPLHF
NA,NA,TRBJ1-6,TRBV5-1,TGCGCCAGCAGCTTGTCGGGACTCCACTTT,CASSLSGLHF
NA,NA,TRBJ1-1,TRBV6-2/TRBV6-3,TGTGCCAGCAGTTACTCGAGTATGGCTGAAGCTTTCTTT,CASSYSSMAEAFF
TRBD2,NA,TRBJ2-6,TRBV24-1,TGTGCCACCAGTGATTCTAGCGGGCGTTCTGGGGCCAACGTCCTGACTTTC,CATSDSSGRSGANVLTF
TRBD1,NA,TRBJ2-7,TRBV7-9,TGTGCCAGCAGCTTAATGGTAGACAGGGAAACCTACGAGCAGTACTTC,CASSLMVDRETYEQYF
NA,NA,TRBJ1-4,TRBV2,TGTGCCAGCAGTGAAGCGAGGGGTGCTAATGAAAAACTGTTTTTT,CASSEARGANEKLFF
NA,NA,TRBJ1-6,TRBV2,TGTGCCAGCAGGACGGGGGGGGCGAAGTTTTCACCCCTCCACTTT,CASRTGGAKFSPLHF
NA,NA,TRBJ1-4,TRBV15,TGTGCCACCAGCAGGGAGAGGGGGAGGACTGAAAAACTGTTTTTT,CATSRERGRTEKLFF
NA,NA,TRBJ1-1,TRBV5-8,TGCGCCAGCACCCTAGGGGCCCGGGGGGTGGAAGCTTTCTTT,CASTLGARGVEAFF
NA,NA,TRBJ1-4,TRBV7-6,TGTGCCAGCAGCCCAAACAGGGCAACTAATGAAAAACTGTTTTTT,CASSPNRATNEKLFF
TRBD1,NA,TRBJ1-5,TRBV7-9,TGTGCCAGCAGCTTAAAGACAGGGGGCAGGAATCAGCCCCAGCATTTT,CASSLKTGGRNQPQHF
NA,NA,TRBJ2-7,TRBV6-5,TGTGCCAGCAGTTACTCGCGGGAATCCTACGAGCAGTACTTC,CASSYSRESYEQYF
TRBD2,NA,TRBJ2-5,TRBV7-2,TGTGCCAGCAGCTTTACGGGAGGGGGTCCAGAGACCCAGTACTTC,CASSFTGGGPETQYF
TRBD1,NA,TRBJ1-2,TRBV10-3,TGTGCCACCCAGCAAGACAGGGACGGCTATGGCTACACCTTC,CATQQDRDGYGYTF
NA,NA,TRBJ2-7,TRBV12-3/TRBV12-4,TGTGCCAGCAGTGAAGCCGGGCTCGAGCAGTACTTC,CASSEAGLEQYF
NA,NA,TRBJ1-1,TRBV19,TGTGCCAGTAGCAATATCCACCAGGGTTCCACTGAAGCTTTCTTT,CASSNIHQGSTEAFF
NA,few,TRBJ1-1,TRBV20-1,TGCAGTGCTAGAGCCCTGGAGGGAATGAACACTGAAGCTTTCTTT,CSARALEGMNTEAFF
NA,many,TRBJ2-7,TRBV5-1,TGCGCCAGCAGCGCGGGACAATCCTCCTACGAGCAGTACTTC,CASSAGQSSYEQYF